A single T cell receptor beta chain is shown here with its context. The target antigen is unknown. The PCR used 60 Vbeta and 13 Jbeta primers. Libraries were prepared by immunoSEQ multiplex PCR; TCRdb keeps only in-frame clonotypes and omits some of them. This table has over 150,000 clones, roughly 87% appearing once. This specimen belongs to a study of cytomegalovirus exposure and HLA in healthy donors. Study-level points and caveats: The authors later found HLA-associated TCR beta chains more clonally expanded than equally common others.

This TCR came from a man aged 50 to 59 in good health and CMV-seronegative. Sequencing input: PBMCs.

This CDR3 reads CASSSPSGLSYEQYF. Written as DNA, the CDR3 is TGTGCCAGCAGCTCCCCTAGCGGACTCTCCTACGAGCAGTACTTC. The chain has TRBV7-2 and TRBJ2-7; 7 positions match TRBD2. Germline V gives CDR1 SGHTA, CDR2 FQGNSA. Trimming at V came to 4 bases and at J to 0 bases, leaving 6 bases not matched to a gene. The CDR3 spans 15 residues. Complete variable domain (other parts from reference TRBV7-2 and TRBJ2-7): GAGVSQSPSNKVTEKGKDVELRCDPISGHTALYWYRQSLGQGLEFLIYFQGNSAPDKSGLPSDRFSAERTGGSVSTLTIQRTQQEDSAVYLCASSSPSGLSYEQYFGPGTRLTVT.